This TCR beta chain was obtained from a study of response to subunit inactivated influenza vaccine. TCRdb independently ran MiXCR on the RT-PCR reads; one entry per CDR3 protein. The sample has approximately 500,000 distinct CDR3 sequences; roughly 13% are singletons. From germline, CDR1 is SGHKS and CDR2 YYEKEE (reference sequence). This CDR3 contains 14 residues. V was clipped by 4 bases and J by 5 bases; unmatched bases: 6. The chain carries TRBV5-5 and TRBJ2-7, with 10 nucleotides matching TRBD1. The sequence derives from a man aged 50-59 years who received an inactivated influenza vaccine. The sequencing used PBMCs from blood, collected 40 to 50 days after vaccination. The CDR3 DNA reads TGTGCCAGCAGCCGAGGGACAGGGGCTGACGAGCAGTACTTC. This codes for CASSRGTGADEQYF.